The 31 T cell receptor beta chains below all came from one sample that was sequenced in a study of beta chain features in type 1 diabetes. The whole isolated RNA underwent reverse transcription, so sequencing captured expressed TCRB transcripts. This table comes from immunoSEQ multiplex PCR, and its TCRdb copy is limited to in-frame clones, with some not included. The sample holds 250,000 or so clones; approximately 13% are singletons and the top ten take roughly 0.02%. Their antigens are not known. The study's findings and limits: Shorter TCRB CDR3s, moderately but significantly so, were found in Type 1 diabetes patients in all four CD4+ subsets.

Sequencing input: naive CD4+ T cells from blood. The receptors originated from a man aged 25 to 40 with type 1 diabetes.

On this clone itself: Other DNA sequences from this sample encode an identical CDR3 as well. The CDR3, as DNA: TGCAGCGTTGCTCAGGGGGACTATGGCTACACCTTC. Protein: CSVAQGDYGYTF. The V call is TRBV29-1, the J call TRBJ1-2; 7 positions match TRBD1. This CDR3 region has 12 residues. J was trimmed by 3 bases and V by 4 bases; bases with no gene match: 2. Germline values: CDR1 SQVTM, CDR2 ANQGSEA.

V is TRBV6-5 and J is TRBJ2-3, with TRBD1 matching over 9 bases. Germline assignment: CDR1 MNHEY and CDR2 SVGAGI. This CDR3 has 15 amino acids. Losses at the gene ends were 5 bases for V and 4 bases for J; bases not matched to a gene: 7. CDR3 in amino acids: CASSPGQGTPDTQYF. CDR3 coding DNA: TGTGCCAGCAGTCCCGGACAGGGGACGCCAGATACGCAGTATTTT.

In this sample, this clone turned up a few times. The rearrangement uses TRBV5-1 and TRBJ2-6; tentatively, D is TRBD1 (6 bases). V lost 0 bases and J 0 bases, leaving 16 bases between the germline ends. Germline CDR1 SGHRS, CDR2 YFSETQ. The CDR3 is 19 residues long. The CDR3 nucleotides read TGCGCCAGCAGCTTGGTGGCTGGGGGCGATAGCTCTGGGGCCAACGTCCTGACTTTC. This codes for CASSLVAGGDSSGANVLTF.

This clone has only a few counts. The V call is TRBV5-4, the J call TRBJ1-3; D might be TRBD1 (5 bases). V was trimmed by 3 bases and J by 0 bases, leaving 10 bases between them. The CDR3 runs 15 residues. Germline V gene data show CDR1 as SGHNT and CDR2 as YYREEE (reference sequence). In DNA form, the CDR3 reads TGTGCCAGCAGCTCAAAAAGGGGCTCTGGAAACACCATATATTTT. Its translation is CASSSKRGSGNTIYF.

This clone was found a few times. V usage is TRBV10-3 and J usage is TRBJ2-7, with D possibly matching TRBD2 (6 bases). This CDR3 has 13 residues. From germline, CDR1 is ENHRY and CDR2 SYGVKD. The ends were cut back, 6 bases at V and 4 bases at J, with 13 bases in the middle. CDR3 nucleotide sequence: TGTGCCATCAGACAGGAGGGGATTTACGAGCAGTACTTC. Protein sequence: CAIRQEGIYEQYF.

This clone occurred a few times. CDR3 sequence reads: CASSEEGPYNEQFF. DNA of the CDR3: TGCGCCAGCAGCGAGGAGGGCCCGTACAATGAGCAGTTCTTC. The V call is TRBV5-1, the J call TRBJ2-1; possible D gene TRBD2, 6 bases. This CDR3 has 14 residues. Germline lookup yields CDR1 SGHRS and CDR2 YFSETQ. Trimming took 4 bases from V and 4 from J, leaving 12 bases between them.

The chain couples TRBV5-1 to TRBJ1-1; D is perhaps TRBD1 (6 bases). The germline V gene has CDR1 SGHRS and CDR2 YFSETQ. The V end lost 6 bases, the J end lost 2 bases, and 14 bases lay between the germline ends. The CDR3 consists of 14 residues. CDR3 amino acids: CASTQTGINTEAFF. For the CDR3, the DNA is TGCGCCAGCACCCAGACAGGAATCAACACTGAAGCTTTCTTT.

This clone was seen only a few times. The CDR3, as DNA: TGTGCCAGCAGCGTCGGACTAGCGGGGGGGAACTCTGGGGCCAACGTCCTGACTTTC. Translated: CASSVGLAGGNSGANVLTF. This rearrangement joins TRBV7-2 to TRBJ2-6; 15 positions agree with TRBD2. CDR3 length: 19 residues. The V gene end was trimmed by 5 bases and the J gene end by 0 bases; junction bases not matched to a gene: 5. In germline, CDR1 is SGHTA, CDR2 FQGNSA.

This clone was found a few times. The V gene is TRBV4-2, the J gene TRBJ2-7; a possible D gene is TRBD1 (5 bases). V shed 2 bases and J shed 7 bases, with 15 bases lying between them. The CDR3 totals 14 residues. CDR1 is LGHNA and CDR2 is YNFKEQ in the germline V gene. CDR3 sequence (DNA): TGTGCCAGCAGCCAACCGACAGACTCGGGTGAGCAGTACTTC. Translating it yields CASSQPTDSGEQYF.

The sample holds a few counts of this clone. The chain carries TRBV30 and TRBJ1-1, with D possibly TRBD1 on 6 matching bases. Trimming removed 3 bases at V and 6 bases at J, with 17 bases between. CDR1 is GTSNPN, CDR2 SVGIG, per germline (reference sequence). The CDR3 length is 14 residues. As DNA, the CDR3 is TGTGCCTGGAGCATCAATCACAGGGACGCTGAAGCTTTCTTT. Translation: CAWSINHRDAEAFF.

This sequence joins TRBV6-6 and TRBJ2-5, with 7 bases that match TRBD2. Germline trimming cut 4 bases from V and 2 bases from J; bases unmatched to any gene: 7. This CDR3 has 15 amino acids. The germline gives CDR1 MNHNY, CDR2 SVGAGI (reference sequence). The DNA of the CDR3 is TGTGCCAGCAGTTTAGACGGGGGGACTCAAGAGACCCAGTACTTC. As protein: CASSLDGGTQETQYF.

This chain uses TRBV5-1 with TRBJ2-1; TRBD2 aligns across 8 bases. The CDR3 sequence is 19 residues long. Germline V gives CDR1 SGHRS, CDR2 YFSETQ. The V segment lost 1 base and the J segment 0 bases; nucleotides outside the gene matches: 12. The CDR3 DNA reads TGCGCCAGCAGCTTGTTTCCTAGCGGGTCAGTACGCTCCTACAATGAGCAGTTCTTC. This encodes CASSLFPSGSVRSYNEQFF.

The V gene is TRBV7-9, the J gene TRBJ2-5, with 7 bases matching TRBD1. V gave up 5 bases and J gave up 7 bases; unmatched junction bases: 7. CDR1 is SEHNR, CDR2 FQNEAQ, per germline (reference sequence). CDR3 size: 13 residues. CDR3 sequence: CASSRTGYGTQYF. The CDR3, as DNA: TGTGCCAGCAGCCGGACAGGTTACGGGACCCAGTACTTC. The full variable domain, rest sourced from reference TRBV7-9 and TRBJ2-5, is DTGVSQNPRHKITKRGQNVTFRCDPISEHNRLYWYRQTLGQGPEFLTYFQNEAQLEKSRLLSDRFSAERPKGSFSTLEIQRTEQGDSAMYLCASSRTGYGTQYFGPGTRLLVL.

The V call is TRBV5-1, the J call TRBJ2-1; 11 nucleotides line up with TRBD2. CDR1 is SGHRS and CDR2 is YFSETQ in the germline V gene. The CDR3 totals 16 residues. The trim removed 4 bases at V and 0 bases at J, leaving 3 bases unmatched. CDR3 loop: CASSKGTSGSYNEQFF. DNA of the CDR3: TGCGCCAGCAGCAAAGGGACTAGCGGCTCCTACAATGAGCAGTTCTTC.

This clone was detected a few times. This chain joins TRBV19 and TRBJ2-7; 10 bases fit TRBD1. The germline CDR1 and CDR2 sequences are LNHDA and SQIVND (reference sequence). V was pared by 6 bases and J by 3 bases, with 5 bases of the junction left unmatched. This CDR3 has 14 residues. In nucleotides, the CDR3 is TGTGCCAGTAGCCGGACAGGGGGTAACTACGAGCAGTACTTC. As protein: CASSRTGGNYEQYF.

V is TRBV6-5 and J is TRBJ2-3, with TRBD2 as a possible D gene (6 bases). V lost 2 bases and J lost 0, with 12 bases in between. The CDR3 extends over 16 amino acids. Per the germline V gene, CDR1 is MNHEY and CDR2 is SVGAGI. The CDR3 sequence is CASSYIPAGSTDTQYF. Here the CDR3 DNA reads TGTGCCAGCAGTTACATCCCTGCGGGGAGCACAGATACGCAGTATTTT.

This clone came up a few times. The chain carries TRBV10-3 and TRBJ1-2; the match to TRBD1 covers 8 bases. CDR3 length: 14 residues. J gave up 4 bases and V 2 bases, and 3 bases lay outside the gene matches. Germline lookup yields CDR1 ENHRY and CDR2 SYGVKD. The CDR3 protein is CAISEGTGLYGYTF. As DNA, the CDR3 is TGTGCCATCAGTGAGGGGACAGGACTCTATGGCTACACCTTC.

The chain employs TRBV2 and TRBJ1-5, with D possibly being TRBD1 (5 bases). Trimming left V 7 bases short and J 5 bases short, with 15 bases between. Germline V gene sequence: CDR1 SNHLY, CDR2 FYNNEI. The CDR3 contains 14 residues. As DNA, the CDR3 is TGTGCCAGCACGAGAACAGGTCGAGATCAGCCCCAGCATTTT. Translating it yields CASTRTGRDQPQHF.

The V and J genes are TRBV2 and TRBJ2-7; 8 bases are a match to TRBD1. Germline V gene sequence: CDR1 SNHLY, CDR2 FYNNEI. CDR3 length equals 14 residues. The junction had 7 bases not matched to a gene; V was cut back by 5 bases and J by 4 bases. For the CDR3, the DNA is TGTGCCAGCAGTCCCCAGGGGGCTCTATACGAGCAGTACTTC. Translating it yields CASSPQGALYEQYF.

The V and J genes are TRBV6-5 and TRBJ2-3; D perhaps matches TRBD2 (5 bases). Trimming cost V 4 bases and J 2 bases, with 16 bases left between them. The V gene's germline CDR1 is MNHEY and CDR2 SVGAGI. This CDR3 spans 16 amino acids. The CDR3 region is CASSWGRRADTDTQYF. CDR3 in DNA: TGTGCCAGCAGTTGGGGTCGGCGGGCTGACACAGATACGCAGTATTTT.

This clone was picked up a small number of times. The rearrangement uses TRBV4-1 and TRBJ1-1; a possible D gene is TRBD1 (5 bases). The CDR3 loop spans 15 amino acids. Germline V gives CDR1 MGHRA, CDR2 YSYEKL. V gave up 4 bases and J gave up 2 bases, with 14 bases separating them. The CDR3, as DNA: TGCGCCAGCAGCCTAGACAGAACCCTTAACACTGAAGCTTTCTTT. Protein sequence: CASSLDRTLNTEAFF.

In this sample, this clone turned up a few times. The rearrangement uses TRBV6-5 and TRBJ2-6, with D hard to call. V shed 5 bases and J shed 4 bases, with 9 bases lying between them. CDR1 MNHEY and CDR2 SVGAGI come from the germline V gene. The CDR3 covers 14 residues. CDR3 protein: CASSAPLGANVLTF. Written as DNA, the CDR3 is TGTGCCAGCAGTGCCCCCCTAGGGGCCAACGTCCTGACTTTC.

This clone appeared a single time. The rearrangement uses TRBV6-5 and TRBJ2-1; 14 bases align to TRBD2. V was pared by 6 bases and J by 8 bases, with 6 bases of the junction left unmatched. The CDR3 has 15 amino acids. Germline V gives CDR1 MNHEY, CDR2 SVGAGI. The CDR3 sequence: CASSGGTSGSDEQFF. The DNA for the CDR3 is TGTGCCAGCAGCGGCGGGACTAGCGGGAGTGATGAGCAGTTCTTC.

The chain carries TRBV5-4 and TRBJ1-6; tentative D call: TRBD1 (5 bases). Germline assignment: CDR1 SGHNT and CDR2 YYREEE (reference sequence). CDR3 size: 14 residues. V dropped 4 bases and J dropped 8 bases, with 13 bases sitting between them. The CDR3 DNA is TGTGCCAGCAGCGCGAGCCAGGGCTATTCACCCCTCCACTTT. It codes for CASSASQGYSPLHF.

This clone appeared once. This chain connects TRBV13 to TRBJ1-6; D gene unclear. The CDR3 is 21 amino acids. Trimming shortened V by 2 bases and J by 0 bases, and 23 bases separated the two germline ends. The germline V gene has CDR1 PRHDT and CDR2 FYEKMQ (reference sequence). CDR3 sequence: CASSLNWQGRTGSSYNSPLHF. CDR3 nucleotides: TGTGCCAGCAGCTTAAATTGGCAAGGACGGACGGGGAGCTCCTATAATTCACCCCTCCACTTT.

The chain carries TRBV19 and TRBJ2-7; D may be TRBD2 (5 bases). Germline lookup yields CDR1 LNHDA and CDR2 SQIVND (reference sequence). Trimming cost V 10 bases and J 2 bases, with 18 bases left between them. The CDR3 totals 14 residues. The CDR3: CATKPGLGTYEQYF. Here the CDR3 DNA reads TGTGCCACTAAGCCGGGATTAGGGACCTACGAGCAGTACTTC.

Worth noting for this clone: Different DNA sequences within this sample yield the same CDR3. This sequence joins TRBV29-1 and TRBJ1-5; D not resolved. The CDR3 is 13 residues long. Per the germline V gene, CDR1 is SQVTM and CDR2 is ANQGSEA. V was shortened by 4 bases and J by 6 bases, with 13 bases between the two germline ends. The CDR3 here is CSVGVSSGQPQHF. The CDR3 DNA reads as TGCAGCGTTGGTGTCTCCTCAGGTCAGCCCCAGCATTTT. Together with reference TRBV29-1 and TRBJ1-5, the CDR3 gives the full variable domain: SAVISQKPSRDICQRGTSLTIQCQVDSQVTMMFWYRQQPGQSLTLIATANQGSEATYESGFVIDKFPISRPNLTFSTLTVSNMSPEDSSIYLCSVGVSSGQPQHFGDGTRLSIL.

The rearrangement uses TRBV6-1 and TRBJ1-5; a weak D match, TRBD1 (5 bases). Deletions cut 6 bases from V and 0 bases from J, with 9 bases between. CDR3 length: 14 amino acids. From germline, CDR1 is MNHNS and CDR2 SASEGT. The CDR3 nucleotides read TGTGCCAGCAGGCTGACAGTTAGCAATCAGCCCCAGCATTTT. Amino acids: CASRLTVSNQPQHF.

The chain couples TRBV7-9 to TRBJ1-4, with D uncertain. The CDR3 contains 16 residues. Trimming left V 2 bases short and J 2 bases short, with 12 bases between. CDR1 is SEHNR, CDR2 FQNEAQ, per germline (reference sequence). The CDR3: CASSLIVGSTNEKLFF. DNA for the CDR3: TGTGCCAGCAGCTTAATCGTGGGGAGCACTAATGAAAAACTGTTTTTT.

This chain links TRBV29-1 with TRBJ2-5, with D tentatively TRBD2 (5 bases). The CDR3 sequence is 12 residues long. Germline lookup yields CDR1 SQVTM and CDR2 ANQGSEA. Trimming shortened V by 6 bases and J by 2 bases, and 10 bases separated the two germline ends. CDR3 coding DNA: TGCAGCGTCGAGGGTTATCAAGAGACCCAGTACTTC. Amino acid sequence: CSVEGYQETQYF.

This clone was recorded a few times. The J gene is TRBJ2-2, the V gene TRBV5-1; D is perhaps TRBD1 (5 bases). Germline V gives CDR1 SGHRS, CDR2 YFSETQ. The CDR3 sequence is 14 residues long. V lost 4 bases and J lost 0, with 7 bases in between. The CDR3 loop reads CASSQGPNTGELFF. DNA for the CDR3: TGCGCCAGCAGCCAGGGTCCGAACACCGGGGAGCTGTTTTTT.